The 6 T cell receptor beta chains below were found in one sample sequenced in a study of regulatory T cells in long-lasting Graves disease. The authors built TCR beta libraries using iRepertoire HTBI primers and Arm-PCR of CDR3 regions. TCRdb reprocessed the multiplex PCR reads via MiXCR and lists one record per CDR3 protein. In the table there are around 460,000 distinct CDR3 sequences, about 22% of which are singletons. Time point described: persistent/refractory GD, antithyroid drugs over 5 years with positive TRAb. PBMC RNA was the source of the TCR library. The sample was peripheral blood mononuclear cells (PBMCs), taken when the disease was refractory, from a patient treated with antithyroid drugs. The receptors were gathered from a female donor with Graves disease.

This clonotype was seen only a few times. The chain is built from TRBV6-2 or TRBV6-3 and TRBJ1-1; D not resolved. With 7 bases removed from V and 5 bases from J, the gap between germline ends came to 14 bases. The CDR3 consists of 13 residues. Looked up from germline, CDR1 is MNHEY and CDR2 is SVGEGT. This chain's CDR3 is CASNWDDLTEAFF. As DNA, the CDR3 is TGTGCCAGCAATTGGGATGACTTGACTGAAGCTTTCTTT.

V gene TRBV28 combines with J gene TRBJ2-1; D ambiguous. The CDR3 has 14 amino acids. V gave up 5 bases and J gave up 4 bases, with 12 bases separating them. Germline V gene data show CDR1 as MDHEN and CDR2 as SYDVKM. This CDR3 reads CASSLPAMYNEQFF. The CDR3 nucleotides read TGTGCCAGCAGTCTCCCGGCCATGTACAATGAGCAGTTCTTC.

A note on this clonotype: This likely came from a read error, as a far larger clone is one base away. The CDR3 loop is CASRRVDTEAFF. CDR3 coding DNA: TGTGCCAGTCGTAGGGTGGACACTGAAGCTTTCTTT. This chain uses TRBV6-4 with TRBJ1-1; D gene ambiguous. The CDR3 runs 12 residues. Germline loops: CDR1 MRHNA, CDR2 SNTAGT. Between the trimmed V and J ends, which lost 9 bases and 3 bases, there was a span of 11 bases.

This clonotype showed up just a few times. This chain links TRBV19 with TRBJ2-7; possibly TRBD1 for D (6 bases). The germline CDR1 and CDR2 sequences are LNHDA and SQIVND (reference sequence). Deletions cut 5 bases from V and 4 bases from J, with 15 bases between. This CDR3 region has 14 residues. The CDR3 region is CASSPGRGGYEQYF. Written as DNA, the CDR3 is TGTGCCAGTAGTCCCGGGCGAGGGGGTTACGAGCAGTACTTC.

V usage is TRBV5-1 and J usage is TRBJ2-6, with D uncertain. CDR1 SGHRS and CDR2 YFSETQ come from the germline V gene. The CDR3 loop spans 17 amino acids. V gave up 4 bases and J gave up 0 bases, with 14 bases separating them. CDR3 bases: TGCGCCAGCAGCGATGCAGTCTACTCCTCTGGGGCCAACGTCCTGACTTTC. Its translation: CASSDAVYSSGANVLTF. Together with reference TRBV5-1 and TRBJ2-6, the CDR3 gives the full variable domain: KAGVTQTPRYLIKTRGQQVTLSCSPISGHRSVSWYQQTPGQGLQFLFEYFSETQRNKGNFPGRFSGRQFSNSRSEMNVSTLELGDSALYLCASSDAVYSSGANVLTFGAGSRLTVL.

This chain uses TRBV20-1 with TRBJ1-1; 7 positions match TRBD1. After removal of 6 bases from V and 4 bases from J, the junction contained 23 bases not matched to a gene. The CDR3 runs to 18 residues. CDR1 is DFQATT and CDR2 is SNEGSKA in the germline V gene (reference sequence). CDR3 nucleotide sequence: TGCAGTGCCCACGGGCTCGGAGGGGGCAACGGGGTGGTCACTGAAGCTTTCTTT. It translates to CSAHGLGGGNGVVTEAFF.